These 15 T cell receptor beta chains originate from one sample sequenced in a study of tumor and adjacent non-tumor tissue in lung cancer. The template was RNA from unsorted bulk tissue. Distant lung tissue was collected more than 3 cm away from the tumor edge. Three rounds of nested PCR, following a modified ARM-PCR protocol, produced the TCRbeta library. TCRdb itself ran the multiplex PCR reads through MiXCR, one entry per CDR3 protein. The top ten clones hold 15% to 20% of a sample with approximately 100,000 distinct CDR3 sequences, over 55% of them seen once. The sequenced sample was distant non-tumor lung tissue. The receptor set was obtained from a man aged 25-40 years with non-small cell lung cancer.

This clonotype was counted a single time. In this CDR3 the conserved last residue, phenylalanine or tryptophan, is missing, so a read error is likely. This chain joins TRBV4-3 and TRBJ2-5, with a weak D call TRBD1 (5 bases). Trimming shortened V by 0 bases and J by 6 bases, and 14 bases separated the two germline ends. Looked up from germline, CDR1 is LGHNA and CDR2 is YSLEER. CDR3 length: 15 amino acids. The CDR3 reads CASSQDRWAGKTQYI. The CDR3 DNA reads as TGCGCCAGCAGCCAAGACCGCTGGGCAGGGAAGACCCAGTACATC.

In its sample, this clonotype was seen many times. This sequence joins TRBV30 and TRBJ2-4; 9 positions agree with TRBD1. After removal of 2 bases from V and 8 bases from J, the junction contained 13 bases not matched to a gene. Germline CDR1 and CDR2: GTSNPN and SVGIG (reference sequence). The CDR3 runs 16 residues. The CDR3 region has the DNA TGTGCCTGGAGTCTTCCGGGACAGGGAGTGGGAGACATTCAGTACTTC. This gives the protein CAWSLPGQGVGDIQYF.

This clonotype was counted once. The junction and the germline gene differ at one end; a read error may be behind it. The chain recombines TRBV20-1 with TRBJ2-1; 8 nucleotides line up with TRBD2. This CDR3 region has 13 residues. CDR1 and CDR2 (germline): DFQATT, SNEGSKA (reference sequence). CDR3 coding DNA: TGCAGTGCTCATCTAGCGGGCCCCAATAAGCAGTTCTTC. Translating it yields CSAHLAGPNKQFF.

The chain couples TRBV11-2 to TRBJ1-2, with D perhaps TRBD1 (5 bases). Trimming pared 6 bases from V and 1 base from J, leaving 18 bases between. Germline lookup yields CDR1 SGHAT and CDR2 FQNNGV. The CDR3 loop spans 16 amino acids. The CDR3 bases are TGTGCCAGCAGTCCCCCACAGGTGACAGTTAACTATGGCTACACCTTC. Translating it yields CASSPPQVTVNYGYTF.

Details on this clonotype: Here the CDR3 omits its conserved ending phenylalanine or tryptophan, so a read error is the likely source. The chain couples TRBV4-2 to TRBJ1-6; D gene unclear. V lost 0 bases to trimming and J lost 15 bases, with 15 bases between them. The CDR3 totals 14 residues. CDR1 LGHNA and CDR2 YNFKEQ come from the germline V gene. The CDR3: CASSQEVTTALLHY. CDR3 DNA: TGTGCCAGCAGCCAAGAAGTTACGACTGCTCTCCTCCACTAT.

On this clonotype itself: Mismatch with germline at one junction end may stem from a read error. The genes are TRBV20-1 and TRBJ1-2, with TRBD1 matching over 7 bases. The length of the CDR3 is 17 residues. Germline values: CDR1 DFQATT, CDR2 SNEGSKA (reference sequence). The CDR3 region is CNATPTGDRVRLYGYTF. The CDR3 bases are TGCAATGCTACCCCAACAGGGGACCGTGTGCGGCTTTATGGCTACACCTTC.

This clonotype came up a few times. The chain has TRBV12-3 or TRBV12-4 and TRBJ2-5; TRBD2 aligns across 7 bases. The ends lost 3 bases at V and 6 bases at J; junction bases unmatched: 1. The CDR3 spans 12 residues. CDR3 DNA sequence: TGTGCCAGCAGTTTGGGGGGGAAGACCCAGTACTTC. Protein: CASSLGGKTQYF.

As for this clonotype: This sequence may be a read error, since a much larger clone differs from it by one base. The chain joins TRBV4-2 to TRBJ2-3; 9 nucleotides align to TRBD2. This CDR3 is 15 amino acids long. CDR1 is LGHNA, CDR2 YNFKEQ, per germline. This chain's CDR3 is CTSSPIAGGTDTQYF. The CDR3 coding sequence is TGTACCAGCAGCCCTATAGCGGGAGGCACAGATACGCAGTATTTT.

With regard to this clonotype: The junction shows a germline mismatch at one end, possibly a read error. The chain employs TRBV12-3 or TRBV12-4 and TRBJ1-2; D is perhaps TRBD1 (5 bases). This CDR3 contains 11 residues. For the CDR3, the DNA is TGTGTCAGCAGTCATGGGACTGGCTACACCTTC. Its translation: CVSSHGTGYTF.

About this clonotype itself: The junction and the germline gene differ at one end; a read error may be behind it. This chain joins TRBV11-2 and TRBJ2-3; possibly TRBD2 for D (6 bases). The germline V gene encodes CDR1 SGHAT and CDR2 FQNNGV. The CDR3 contains 13 residues. CDR3 sequence reads: CASSSGGTDTQYF. CDR3 DNA sequence: TGTGCTAGCAGCTCGGGGGGCACAGATACGCAGTATTTT.

In the case of this clonotype: One end of the junction is discordant with germline, which a read error may explain. The gene calls are TRBV4-1 and TRBJ1-1, with D uncertain. CDR1 and CDR2 from the germline V gene are MGHRA and YSYEKL. The CDR3 spans 15 residues. Written as DNA, the CDR3 is TGCACCAGCAGCCCCTCGTTCGGGCTGAACACAGAAGCTTTCTTT. Its protein product is CTSSPSFGLNTEAFF.

This clonotype was seen more than once but under ten times. A much larger clone lies a single base off, so this may be a read error. The J gene is TRBJ2-7, the V gene TRBV12-3 or TRBV12-4; 11 nucleotides line up with TRBD1. This CDR3 is 14 amino acids long. The J segment lost 7 bases and the V segment lost 5 bases, leaving 7 bases of the junction unmatched. This CDR3 reads CASSPGQGVGEQYF. Written as DNA, the CDR3 is TGTGCCAGCAGTCCGGGACAGGGGGTGGGAGAGCAGTACTTC.

This clonotype was seen ten or more times. The chain is built from TRBV11-2 and TRBJ2-5; a weak D match, TRBD1 (6 bases). This CDR3 contains 16 residues. Germline V gives CDR1 SGHAT, CDR2 FQNNGV. V lost 1 base and J 3 bases, leaving 15 bases between the germline ends. The CDR3, as DNA: TGTGCCAGCAGCTTAGGTCTCTCTGGGGGCGAAGAGACCCAGTACTTC. Translating gives CASSLGLSGGEETQYF.

The chain combines TRBV20-1 with TRBJ2-7; 13 nucleotides align to TRBD2. The CDR3 is 13 residues long. Per the germline V gene, CDR1 is DFQATT and CDR2 is SNEGSKA (reference sequence). Trimming cost V 7 bases and J 6 bases; bases outside gene matches: 6. The CDR3 sequence is CSGSRLAGGEQYF. The CDR3 DNA reads as TGCAGTGGCAGTCGACTAGCGGGAGGCGAGCAGTACTTC.

On this clonotype: This sequence may be a read error, since a much larger clone differs from it by one base. The chain has TRBV29-1 and TRBJ1-1; 7 nucleotides line up with TRBD1. The CDR3 runs to 13 residues. Trimming at V came to 7 bases and at J to 1 base, leaving 6 bases not matched to a gene. The germline gives CDR1 SQVTM, CDR2 ANQGSEA. CDR3 sequence reads: CSARQGRNTEAFF. The CDR3 DNA is TGCAGCGCCCGACAGGGACGGAACACTGAAGCTTTCTTT.